The present TCR beta chain was sequenced within a study of blood T cells in healthy people across ages. Study-wide points: Donors of long life had a larger count of naive CD4+ cells and greater diversity than aged donors.

This CDR3 region has 18 residues. Germline assignment: CDR1 SGHTA and CDR2 FQGNSA. With 4 bases removed from V and 0 bases from J, the gap between germline ends came to 20 bases. A second about 7 to 11 cycle PCR used barcoded and J-beta primers. TCRdb itself ran the 5' RACE reads through MiXCR, one entry per CDR3 protein. Of approximately 580,000 distinct CDR3 sequences listed, 24% are singletons. This clonotype showed up just once. No antigen is known for it. This sample also appeared in a second study, on T cells of mothers and their children. This second report adds: The whole RNA yield was converted to cDNA, about 1.4 ug per 15 ul. The second PCR's M1S primer added sample barcodes and 2-4 random nucleotides. The overlap seen between related mothers and children slightly exceeded that of unrelated pairs, though not significantly.

The sequence was collected from a boy younger than 18 in good health. The sequenced sample consisted of blood. This chain uses TRBV7-2 with TRBJ2-3; TRBD2 might be the D (7 bases). Here the CDR3 reads CASSSLGRGPSSTDTQYF. DNA of the CDR3: TGTGCCAGCAGCTCGCTCGGGCGGGGGCCGTCTAGCACAGATACGCAGTATTTT.